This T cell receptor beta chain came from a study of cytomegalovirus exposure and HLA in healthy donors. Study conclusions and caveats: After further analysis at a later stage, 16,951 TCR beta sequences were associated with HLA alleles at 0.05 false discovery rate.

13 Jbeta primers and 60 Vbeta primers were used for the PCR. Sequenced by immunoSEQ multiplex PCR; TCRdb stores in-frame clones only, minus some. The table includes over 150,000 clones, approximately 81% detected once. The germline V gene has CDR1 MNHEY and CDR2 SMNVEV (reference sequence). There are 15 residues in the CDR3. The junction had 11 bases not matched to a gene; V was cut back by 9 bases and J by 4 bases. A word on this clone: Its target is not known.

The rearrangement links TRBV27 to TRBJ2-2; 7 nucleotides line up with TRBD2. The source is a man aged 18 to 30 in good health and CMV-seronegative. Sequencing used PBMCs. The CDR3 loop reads CASEKRDGGTGELFF. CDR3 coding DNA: TGTGCCAGTGAAAAGCGGGATGGGGGCACCGGGGAGCTGTTTTTT.